This T cell receptor beta chain was retrieved from a study of Ad26.COV2.S vaccination and SARS-CoV-2 variants. General study findings and limits: The authors reported substantial breadth in spike-specific CD8+ and CD4+ T cell responses after vaccination. Analyses of TCR breadth and depth may have underestimated total T cell responses. Vaccinated and placebo-treated recipients had similar non-spike TCR breadth.

This CDR3 spans 10 amino acids. CDR1 and CDR2 (germline): MDHEN, SYDVKM. Assay used: immunoSEQ multiplex PCR; TCRdb lists only in-frame clones, some missing. The profile covers around 370,000 clones, with about 90% appearing a single time and under 5% taken by the ten largest. The sample holds one count of this clone. Its specificity is unknown. The V gene is TRBV28, the J gene TRBJ1-3; no firm D call. The sample in question was peripheral blood, obtained after recovery from COVID-19. This clonotype was sampled from a human donor who had recovered from COVID-19. The CDR3, as DNA: TGTGGGAGCTCTGGAAACACCATATATTTT. Amino acids: CGSSGNTIYF.